The clone carrying this TCR beta chain appeared a few times. This sample is drawn from a study of blood T cell repertoires in COVID-19. Study-level background: Samples taken during acute and convalescent COVID-19 were collected in the United States, Italy and Spain.

V lost 4 bases, J lost 5 bases, and 9 bases stayed unmatched. The length of the CDR3 is 15 residues. From germline, CDR1 is MGHRA and CDR2 YSYEKL. Using immunoSEQ multiplex PCR, the repertoire was profiled, and TCRdb retains in-frame clones only, with some absent. The sample consists of fewer than 200,000 clones, roughly four fifths of them appearing once. This sequence originates from an elderly woman with COVID-19, enrolled during active disease. The sequencing sample was made of peripheral blood. The chain has TRBV4-1 and TRBJ1-2; TRBD1 agrees at 8 bases. This chain's CDR3 is CASSPRTGPLYGYTF. The CDR3 DNA reads as TGCGCCAGCAGCCCTAGGACAGGGCCCTTATATGGCTACACCTTC.